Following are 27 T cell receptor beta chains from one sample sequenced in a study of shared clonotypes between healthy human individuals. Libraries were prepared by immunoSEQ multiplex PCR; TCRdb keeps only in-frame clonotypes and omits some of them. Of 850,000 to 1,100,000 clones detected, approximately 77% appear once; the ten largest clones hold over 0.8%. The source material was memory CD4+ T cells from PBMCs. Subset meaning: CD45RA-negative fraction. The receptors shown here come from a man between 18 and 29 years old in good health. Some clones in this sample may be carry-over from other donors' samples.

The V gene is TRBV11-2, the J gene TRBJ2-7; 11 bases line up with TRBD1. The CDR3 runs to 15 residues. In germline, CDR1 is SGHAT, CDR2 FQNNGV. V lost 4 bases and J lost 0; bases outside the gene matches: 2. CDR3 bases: TGTGCCAGCAGCTGGGACAGGGGGAACTCCTACGAGCAGTACTTC. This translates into CASSWDRGNSYEQYF.

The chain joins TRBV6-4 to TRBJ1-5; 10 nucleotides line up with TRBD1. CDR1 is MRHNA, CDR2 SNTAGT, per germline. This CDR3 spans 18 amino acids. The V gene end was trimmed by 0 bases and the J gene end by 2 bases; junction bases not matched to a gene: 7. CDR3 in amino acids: CASSDSWGDRGCNQPQHF. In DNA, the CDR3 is TGTGCCAGCAGTGACTCGTGGGGGGACAGGGGTTGCAATCAGCCCCAGCATTTT.

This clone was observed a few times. The CDR3 sequence is CASSRRESGANVLTF. The DNA for the CDR3 is TGCGCCAGCAGCCGAAGGGAATCTGGGGCCAACGTCCTGACTTTC. The chain links TRBV4-1 to TRBJ2-6; D gene unclear. V dropped 4 bases and J dropped 1 base, with 8 bases sitting between them. Germline CDR1 MGHRA, CDR2 YSYEKL. CDR3 length: 15 amino acids.

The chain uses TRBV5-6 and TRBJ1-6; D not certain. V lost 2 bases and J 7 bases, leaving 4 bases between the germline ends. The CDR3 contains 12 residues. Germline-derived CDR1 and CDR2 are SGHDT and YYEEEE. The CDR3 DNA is TGTGCCAGCAGCTTCTGGAATTCACCCCTCCACTTT. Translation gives CASSFWNSPLHF.

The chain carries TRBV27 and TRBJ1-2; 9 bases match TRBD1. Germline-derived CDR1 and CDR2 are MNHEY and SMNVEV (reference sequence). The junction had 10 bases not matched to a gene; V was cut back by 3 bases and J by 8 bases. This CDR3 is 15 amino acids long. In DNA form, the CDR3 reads TGTGCCAGCAGTTTCCCCACCGGGACAGGGAGGGGCTACACCTTC. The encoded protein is CASSFPTGTGRGYTF.

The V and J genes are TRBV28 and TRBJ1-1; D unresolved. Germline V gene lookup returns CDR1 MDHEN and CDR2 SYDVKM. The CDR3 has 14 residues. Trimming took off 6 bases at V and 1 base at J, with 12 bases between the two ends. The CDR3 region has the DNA TGTGCCAGCAGGATCGGACCGGGGAACACTGAAGCTTTCTTT. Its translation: CASRIGPGNTEAFF. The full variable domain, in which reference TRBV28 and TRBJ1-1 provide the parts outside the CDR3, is DVKVTQSSRYLVKRTGEKVFLECVQDMDHENMFWYRQDPGLGLRLIYFSYDVKMKEKGDIPEGYSVSREKKERFSLILESASTNQTSMYLCASRIGPGNTEAFFGQGTRLTVV.

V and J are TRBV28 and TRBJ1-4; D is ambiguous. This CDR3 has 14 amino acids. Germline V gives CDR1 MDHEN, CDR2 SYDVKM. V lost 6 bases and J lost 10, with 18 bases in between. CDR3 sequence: CASRPPGVRGKLFF. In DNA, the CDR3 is TGTGCCAGCAGACCTCCCGGGGTCCGTGGAAAACTGTTTTTT.

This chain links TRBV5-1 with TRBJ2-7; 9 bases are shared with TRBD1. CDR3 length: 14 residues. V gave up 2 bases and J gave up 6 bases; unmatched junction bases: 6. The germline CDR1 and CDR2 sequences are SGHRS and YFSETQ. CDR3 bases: TGCGCCAGCAGCTTACCCGACAGGGGGGGCGAGCAGTACTTC. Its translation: CASSLPDRGGEQYF.

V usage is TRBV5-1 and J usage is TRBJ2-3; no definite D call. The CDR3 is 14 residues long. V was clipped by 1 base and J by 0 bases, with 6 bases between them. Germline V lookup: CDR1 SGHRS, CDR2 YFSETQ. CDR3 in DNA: TGCGCCAGCAGCTTGCTTAGTAGCACAGATACGCAGTATTTT. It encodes CASSLLSSTDTQYF.

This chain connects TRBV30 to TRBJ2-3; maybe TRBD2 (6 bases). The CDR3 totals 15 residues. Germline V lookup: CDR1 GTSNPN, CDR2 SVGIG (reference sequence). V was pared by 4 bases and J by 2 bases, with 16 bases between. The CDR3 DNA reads TGTGCCTGGACCTCCGGGACTCCCTACACAGATACGCAGTATTTT. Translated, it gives CAWTSGTPYTDTQYF.

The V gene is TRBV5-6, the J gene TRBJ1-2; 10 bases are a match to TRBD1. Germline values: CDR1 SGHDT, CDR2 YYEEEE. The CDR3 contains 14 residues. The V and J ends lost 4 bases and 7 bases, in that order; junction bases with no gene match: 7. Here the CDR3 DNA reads TGTGCCAGCAGCGGAGACAGGGGGCGGCTTGGCTACACCTTC. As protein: CASSGDRGRLGYTF. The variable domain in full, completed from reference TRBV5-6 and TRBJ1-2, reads DAGVTQSPTHLIKTRGQQVTLRCSPKSGHDTVSWYQQALGQGPQFIFQYYEEEERQRGNFPDRFSGHQFPNYSSELNVNALLLGDSALYLCASSGDRGRLGYTFGSGTRLTVV.

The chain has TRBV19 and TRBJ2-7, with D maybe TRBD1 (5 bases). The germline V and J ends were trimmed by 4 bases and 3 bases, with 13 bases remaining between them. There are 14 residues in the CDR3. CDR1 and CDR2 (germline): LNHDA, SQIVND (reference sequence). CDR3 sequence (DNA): TGTGCCAGTAGTACCAATACAGGCGTCTACGAGCAGTACTTC. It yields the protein CASSTNTGVYEQYF.

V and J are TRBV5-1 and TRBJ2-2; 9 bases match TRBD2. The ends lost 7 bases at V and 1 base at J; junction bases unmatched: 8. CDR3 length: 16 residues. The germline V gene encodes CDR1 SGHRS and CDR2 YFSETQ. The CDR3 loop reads CASGPLAGRNTGELFF. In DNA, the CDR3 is TGCGCCAGCGGCCCTCTAGCGGGAAGGAACACCGGGGAGCTGTTTTTT.

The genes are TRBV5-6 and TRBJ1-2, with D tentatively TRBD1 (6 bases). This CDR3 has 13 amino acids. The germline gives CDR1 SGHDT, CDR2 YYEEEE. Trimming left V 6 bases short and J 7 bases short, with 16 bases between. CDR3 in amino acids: CASTGAGASGYTF. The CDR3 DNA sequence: TGTGCCAGCACCGGGGCAGGGGCAAGTGGCTACACCTTC.

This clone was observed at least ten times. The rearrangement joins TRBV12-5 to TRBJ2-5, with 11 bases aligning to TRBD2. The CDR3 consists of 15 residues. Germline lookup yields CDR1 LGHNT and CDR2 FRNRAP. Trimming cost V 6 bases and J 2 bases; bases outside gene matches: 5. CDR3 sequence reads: CASGLGTSGQETQYF. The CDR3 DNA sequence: TGTGCTAGTGGACTGGGGACTAGCGGACAAGAGACCCAGTACTTC.

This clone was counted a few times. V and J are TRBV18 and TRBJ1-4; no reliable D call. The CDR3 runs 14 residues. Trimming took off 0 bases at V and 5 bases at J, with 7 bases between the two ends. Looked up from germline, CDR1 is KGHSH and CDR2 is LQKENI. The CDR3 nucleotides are TGTGCCAGCTCACCACCGAACACGAATGAAAAACTGTTTTTT. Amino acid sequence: CASSPPNTNEKLFF.

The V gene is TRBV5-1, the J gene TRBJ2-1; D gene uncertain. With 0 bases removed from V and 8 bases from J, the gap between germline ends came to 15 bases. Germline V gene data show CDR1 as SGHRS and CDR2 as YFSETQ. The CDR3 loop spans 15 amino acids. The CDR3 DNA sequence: TGCGCCAGCAGCTTGGCACCGGTAGGGCAGGATGAGCAGTTCTTC. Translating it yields CASSLAPVGQDEQFF.

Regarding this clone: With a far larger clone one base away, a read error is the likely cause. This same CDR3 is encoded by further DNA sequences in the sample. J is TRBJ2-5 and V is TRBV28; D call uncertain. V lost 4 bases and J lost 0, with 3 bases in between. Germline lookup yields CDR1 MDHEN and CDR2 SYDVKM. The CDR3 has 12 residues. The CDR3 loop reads CASSSYQETQYF. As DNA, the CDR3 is TGTGCCAGCAGTTCGTACCAAGAGACCCAGTACTTC. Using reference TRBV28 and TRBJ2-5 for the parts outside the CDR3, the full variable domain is DVKVTQSSRYLVKRTGEKVFLECVQDMDHENMFWYRQDPGLGLRLIYFSYDVKMKEKGDIPEGYSVSREKKERFSLILESASTNQTSMYLCASSSYQETQYFGPGTRLLVL.

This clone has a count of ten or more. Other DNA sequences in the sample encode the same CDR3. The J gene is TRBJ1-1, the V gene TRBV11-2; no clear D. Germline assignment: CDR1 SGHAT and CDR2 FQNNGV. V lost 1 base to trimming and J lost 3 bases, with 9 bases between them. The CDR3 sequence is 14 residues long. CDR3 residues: CASSLAGVHTEAFF. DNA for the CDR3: TGTGCCAGCAGCTTAGCCGGGGTTCACACTGAAGCTTTCTTT.

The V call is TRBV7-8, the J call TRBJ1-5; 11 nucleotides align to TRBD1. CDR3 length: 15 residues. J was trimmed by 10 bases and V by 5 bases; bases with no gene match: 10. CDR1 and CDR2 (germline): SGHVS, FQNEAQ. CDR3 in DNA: TGTGCCAGCAGCCAACGGACAGGGGGCGTGGACCCCCAGCATTTT. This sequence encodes CASSQRTGGVDPQHF.

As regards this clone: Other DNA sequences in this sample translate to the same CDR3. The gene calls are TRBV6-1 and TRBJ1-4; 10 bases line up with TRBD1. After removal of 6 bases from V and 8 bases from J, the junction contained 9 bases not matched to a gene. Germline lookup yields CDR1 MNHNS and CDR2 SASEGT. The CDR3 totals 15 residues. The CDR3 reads CASRGTGVDGEKLFF. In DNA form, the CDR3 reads TGTGCCAGCAGGGGGACAGGGGTGGATGGGGAAAAACTGTTTTTT.

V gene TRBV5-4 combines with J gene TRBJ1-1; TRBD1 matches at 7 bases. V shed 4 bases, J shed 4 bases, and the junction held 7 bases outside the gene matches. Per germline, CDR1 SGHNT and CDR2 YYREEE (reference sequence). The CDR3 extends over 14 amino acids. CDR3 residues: CASSPDRMSTEAFF. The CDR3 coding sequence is TGTGCCAGCAGCCCGGACAGGATGAGCACTGAAGCTTTCTTT.

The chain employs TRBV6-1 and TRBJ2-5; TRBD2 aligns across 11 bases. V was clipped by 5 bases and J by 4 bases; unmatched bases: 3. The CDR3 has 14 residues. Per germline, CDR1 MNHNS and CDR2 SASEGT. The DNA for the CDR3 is TGTGCCAGCAGTATAGCGGGAGGGCGAGAGACCCAGTACTTC. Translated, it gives CASSIAGGRETQYF.

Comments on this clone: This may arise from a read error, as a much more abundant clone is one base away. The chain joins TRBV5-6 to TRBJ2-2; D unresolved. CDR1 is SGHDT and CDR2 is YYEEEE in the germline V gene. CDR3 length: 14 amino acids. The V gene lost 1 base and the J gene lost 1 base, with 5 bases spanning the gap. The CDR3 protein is CASSLTENTGELFF. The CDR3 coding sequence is TGTGCCAGCAGCTTGACTGAGAACACCGGGGAGCTGTTTTTT. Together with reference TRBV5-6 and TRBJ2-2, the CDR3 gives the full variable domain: DAGVTQSPTHLIKTRGQQVTLRCSPKSGHDTVSWYQQALGQGPQFIFQYYEEEERQRGNFPDRFSGHQFPNYSSELNVNALLLGDSALYLCASSLTENTGELFFGEGSRLTVL.

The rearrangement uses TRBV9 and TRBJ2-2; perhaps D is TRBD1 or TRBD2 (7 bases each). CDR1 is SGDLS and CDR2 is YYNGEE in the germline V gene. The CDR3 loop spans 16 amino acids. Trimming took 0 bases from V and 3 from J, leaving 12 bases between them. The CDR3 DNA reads TGTGCCAGCAGCGTAGAGGGAGGGGGCCACACCGGGGAGCTGTTTTTT. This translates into CASSVEGGGHTGELFF. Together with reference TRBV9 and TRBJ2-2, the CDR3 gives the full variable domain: DSGVTQTPKHLITATGQRVTLRCSPRSGDLSVYWYQQSLDQGLQFLIQYYNGEERAKGNILERFSAQQFPDLHSELNLSSLELGDSALYFCASSVEGGGHTGELFFGEGSRLTVL.

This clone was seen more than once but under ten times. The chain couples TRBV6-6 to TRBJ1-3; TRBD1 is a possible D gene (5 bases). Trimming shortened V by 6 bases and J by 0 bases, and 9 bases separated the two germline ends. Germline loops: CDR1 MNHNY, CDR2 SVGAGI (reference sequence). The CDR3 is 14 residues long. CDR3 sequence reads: CASSNRGSGNTIYF. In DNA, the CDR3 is TGTGCCAGCAGCAATAGGGGCTCTGGAAACACCATATATTTT.

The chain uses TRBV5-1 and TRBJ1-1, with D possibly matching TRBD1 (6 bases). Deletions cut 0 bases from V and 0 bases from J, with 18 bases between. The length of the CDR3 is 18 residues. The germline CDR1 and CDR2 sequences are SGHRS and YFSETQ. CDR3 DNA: TGCGCCAGCAGCTTGGTGGTGCGAGGGGGAGAAGTGAACACTGAAGCTTTCTTT. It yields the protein CASSLVVRGGEVNTEAFF.